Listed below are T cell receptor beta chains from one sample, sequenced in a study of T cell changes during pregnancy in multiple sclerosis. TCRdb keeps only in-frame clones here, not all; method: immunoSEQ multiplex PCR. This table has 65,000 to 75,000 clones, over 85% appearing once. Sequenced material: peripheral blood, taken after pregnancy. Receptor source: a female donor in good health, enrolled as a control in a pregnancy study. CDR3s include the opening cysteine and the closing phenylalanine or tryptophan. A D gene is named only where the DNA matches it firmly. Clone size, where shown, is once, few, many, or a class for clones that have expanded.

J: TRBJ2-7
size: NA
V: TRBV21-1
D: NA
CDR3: CASSKEWELREGPHEQYF
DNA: TGTGCCAGCAGCAAAGAATGGGAATTACGGGAGGGCCCCCACGAGCAGTACTTC

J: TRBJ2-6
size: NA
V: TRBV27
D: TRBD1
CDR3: CASSPGTGGSGANVLTF
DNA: TGTGCCAGCAGTCCCGGGACAGGGGGTTCTGGGGCCAACGTCCTGACTTTC

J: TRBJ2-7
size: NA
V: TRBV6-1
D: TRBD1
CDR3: CASSGVGRGQGLLKQYF
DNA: TGTGCCAGCAGTGGAGTCGGTCGGGGACAGGGCCTTCTGAAGCAGTACTTC

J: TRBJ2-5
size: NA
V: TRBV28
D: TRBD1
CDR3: CASSGQGRNEETQYF
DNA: TGTGCCAGCAGCGGACAGGGTAGGAACGAAGAGACCCAGTACTTC

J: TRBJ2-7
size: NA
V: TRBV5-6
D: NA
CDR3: CASSSLDREGYEQYF
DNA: TGTGCCAGCAGCTCCTTGGACAGGGAGGGCTACGAGCAGTACTTC

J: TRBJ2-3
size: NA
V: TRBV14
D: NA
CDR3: CASSQAVDTQYF
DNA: TGTGCCAGCAGCCAAGCTGTAGATACGCAGTATTTT

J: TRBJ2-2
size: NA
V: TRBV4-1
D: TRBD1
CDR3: CASSQDQGTGLRGELFF
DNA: TGCGCCAGCAGCCAAGATCAGGGGACAGGGCTTAGGGGGGAGCTGTTTTTT

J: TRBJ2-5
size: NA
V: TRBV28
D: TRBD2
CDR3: CASSSSGSETQYF
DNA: TGTGCCAGCAGTTCTAGCGGGAGTGAGACCCAGTACTTC

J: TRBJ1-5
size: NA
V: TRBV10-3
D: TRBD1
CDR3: CAISELWTGTGRIGSNQPQHF
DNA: TGTGCCATCAGTGAACTCTGGACAGGGACGGGCCGAATTGGTAGCAATCAGCCCCAGCATTTT

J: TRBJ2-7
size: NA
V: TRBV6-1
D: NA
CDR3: CASTRSGAYEQYF
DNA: TGTGCCAGCACCCGGTCCGGGGCCTACGAGCAGTACTTC

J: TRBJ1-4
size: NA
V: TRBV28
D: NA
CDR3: CASSLATGLSYEKLFF
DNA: TGTGCCAGCAGTTTGGCTACGGGGTTAAGCTACGAAAAACTGTTTTTT

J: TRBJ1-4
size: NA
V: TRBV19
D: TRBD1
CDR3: CASSTQGEEKLFF
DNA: TGTGCCAGTAGTACACAGGGGGAGGAAAAACTGTTTTTT

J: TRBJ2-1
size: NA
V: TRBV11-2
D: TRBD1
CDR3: CASSLGRRDSPNEQFF
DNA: TGTGCCAGCAGCTTAGGTCGCAGGGACAGCCCCAATGAGCAGTTCTTC

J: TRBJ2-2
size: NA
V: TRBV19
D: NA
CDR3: CASSGGRINTGELFF
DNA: TGTGCCAGTTCTGGAGGTCGAATCAACACCGGGGAGCTGTTTTTT

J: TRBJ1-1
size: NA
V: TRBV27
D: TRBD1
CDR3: CASSRQGYTEAFF
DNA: TGTGCCAGCAGTCGACAGGGGTACACTGAAGCTTTCTTT

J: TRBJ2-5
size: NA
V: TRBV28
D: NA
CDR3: CASRNREGTQYF
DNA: TGTGCCAGCAGAAACAGGGAGGGGACCCAGTACTTC

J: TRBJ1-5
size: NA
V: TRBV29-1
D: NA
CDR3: CSATAENQPQHF
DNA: TGCAGCGCGACAGCCGAAAATCAGCCCCAGCATTTT

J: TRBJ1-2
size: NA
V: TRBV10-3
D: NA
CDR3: CAISDGPTGSSIYGYTF
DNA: TGTGCCATCAGCGATGGACCGACAGGTAGTTCCATCTATGGCTACACCTTC

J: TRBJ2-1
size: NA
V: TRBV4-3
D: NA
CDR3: CASSQGGGQGAFNEQFF
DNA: TGCGCCAGCAGCCAAGGGGGGGGGCAGGGGGCTTTCAATGAGCAGTTCTTC

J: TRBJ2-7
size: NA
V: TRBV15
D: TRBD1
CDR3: CATSRETGATYEQYF
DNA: TGTGCCACCAGCAGGGAGACAGGGGCGACCTACGAGCAGTACTTC

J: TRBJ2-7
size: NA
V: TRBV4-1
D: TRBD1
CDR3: CASSQVGQAPYEQYF
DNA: TGCGCCAGCAGCCAAGTGGGACAGGCCCCCTACGAGCAGTACTTC

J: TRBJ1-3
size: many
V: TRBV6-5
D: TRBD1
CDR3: CASSPTGAGNTIYF
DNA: TGTGCCAGCAGCCCGACAGGGGCGGGAAACACCATATATTTT

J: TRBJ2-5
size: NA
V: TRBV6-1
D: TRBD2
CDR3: CASYGGGGGETQYF
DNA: TGTGCCAGCTATGGGGGTGGCGGGGGAGAGACCCAGTACTTC

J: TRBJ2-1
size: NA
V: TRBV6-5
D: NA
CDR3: CASSLGTGDEQFF
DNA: TGTGCCAGCAGCCTCGGGACTGGGGATGAGCAGTTCTTC

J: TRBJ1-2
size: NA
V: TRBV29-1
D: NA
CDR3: CSVVASEDYGYTF
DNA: TGCAGCGTTGTAGCCAGCGAAGACTATGGCTACACCTTC

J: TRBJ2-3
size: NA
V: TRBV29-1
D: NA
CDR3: CSGLQAAGTDTQYF
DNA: TGCAGCGGGCTGCAGGCAGCTGGCACAGATACGCAGTATTTT

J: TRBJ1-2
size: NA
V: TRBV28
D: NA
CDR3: CASSSLVPGRTVYTF
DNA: TGTGCCAGCAGTTCGCTAGTCCCGGGGCGGACAGTCTACACCTTC

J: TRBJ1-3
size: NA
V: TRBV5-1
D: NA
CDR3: CASSLVGGGNTIYF
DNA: TGCGCCAGCAGCTTGGTAGGCGGTGGGAACACCATATATTTT

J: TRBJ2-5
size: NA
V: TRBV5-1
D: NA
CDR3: CASSLGRNQETQYF
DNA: TGCGCCAGCAGCTTGGGCAGAAACCAAGAGACCCAGTACTTC

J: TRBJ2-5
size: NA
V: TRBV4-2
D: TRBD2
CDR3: CASSRTSGLQETQYF
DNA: TGTGCCAGCAGCAGAACTAGCGGGCTCCAAGAGACCCAGTACTTC

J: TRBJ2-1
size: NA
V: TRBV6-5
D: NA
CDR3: CASSLHSAESNEQFF
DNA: TGTGCCAGCAGCCTACATTCGGCGGAGAGCAATGAGCAGTTCTTC

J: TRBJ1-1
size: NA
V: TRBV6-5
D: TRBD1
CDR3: CASKIQGATEAFF
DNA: TGTGCCAGCAAAATACAGGGGGCTACTGAAGCTTTCTTT

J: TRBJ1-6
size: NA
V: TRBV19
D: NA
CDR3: CASTPQGNAYNSPLHF
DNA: TGTGCCAGTACCCCACAGGGCAACGCCTATAATTCACCCCTCCACTTT

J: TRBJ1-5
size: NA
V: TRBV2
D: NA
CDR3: CASSVGGGLGQPQHF
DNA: TGTGCCAGCAGTGTGGGAGGGGGGTTGGGTCAGCCCCAGCATTTT

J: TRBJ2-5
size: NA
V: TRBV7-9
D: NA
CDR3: CASSPNPQKTQYF
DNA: TGTGCCAGCAGCCCCAACCCCCAGAAGACCCAGTACTTC

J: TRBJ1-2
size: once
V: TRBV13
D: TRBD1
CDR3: CASSQGQVKRRYTF
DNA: TGTGCCAGCAGCCAGGGACAGGTCAAGAGGCGCTACACCTTC

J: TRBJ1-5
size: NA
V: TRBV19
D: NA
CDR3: CASSWWRDRGIQPQHF
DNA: TGTGCCAGTAGTTGGTGGAGAGATCGGGGTATCCAGCCCCAGCATTTT

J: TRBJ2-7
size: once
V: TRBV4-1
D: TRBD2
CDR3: CASSQILAGGPGEQYF
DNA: TGCGCCAGCAGCCAGATACTAGCGGGAGGGCCGGGCGAGCAGTACTTC

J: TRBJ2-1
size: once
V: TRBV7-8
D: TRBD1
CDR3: CASSSGTGGQFF
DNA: TGTGCCAGCAGCTCCGGGACAGGGGGGCAGTTCTTC

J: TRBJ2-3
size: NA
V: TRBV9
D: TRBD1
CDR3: CASSVGTGSTDTQYF
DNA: TGTGCCAGCAGCGTAGGGACAGGAAGCACAGATACGCAGTATTTT

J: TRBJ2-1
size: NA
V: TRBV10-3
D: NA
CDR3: CAISPEVEQFF
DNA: TGTGCCATCAGTCCGGAGGTTGAGCAGTTCTTC

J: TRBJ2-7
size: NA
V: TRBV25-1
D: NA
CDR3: CASRWGGHEQYF
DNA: TGTGCCAGCAGATGGGGGGGCCACGAGCAGTACTTC

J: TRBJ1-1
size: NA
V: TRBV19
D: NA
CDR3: CASSPEGRGEAFF
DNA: TGTGCCAGTAGTCCGGAAGGACGGGGTGAAGCTTTCTTT

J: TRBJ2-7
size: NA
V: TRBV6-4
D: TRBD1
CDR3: CASSDGADRGLYEQYF
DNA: TGTGCCAGCAGTGACGGGGCCGACAGGGGGCTCTACGAGCAGTACTTC

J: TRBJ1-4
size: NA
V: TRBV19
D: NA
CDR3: CASRRKEEKLFF
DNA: TGTGCCAGTAGGAGGAAAGAGGAAAAACTGTTTTTT

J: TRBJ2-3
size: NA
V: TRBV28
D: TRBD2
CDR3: CASSLLGGGAENTQYF
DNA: TGTGCCAGCAGTTTATTAGGCGGGGGGGCCGAAAATACGCAGTATTTT

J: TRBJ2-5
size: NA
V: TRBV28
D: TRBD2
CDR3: CASSTLGLADWETQYF
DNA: TGTGCCAGCAGTACTCTGGGACTAGCGGATTGGGAGACCCAGTACTTC

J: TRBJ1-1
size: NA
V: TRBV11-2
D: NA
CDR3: CASSPPRSNTEAFF
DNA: TGTGCCAGCAGCCCGCCCCGGTCGAACACTGAAGCTTTCTTT

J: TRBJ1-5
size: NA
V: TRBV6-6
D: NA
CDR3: CASSYDGGGQPQHF
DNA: TGTGCCAGCAGTTACGACGGTGGGGGCCAGCCCCAGCATTTT

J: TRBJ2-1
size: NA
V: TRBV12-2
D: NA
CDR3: CASRLPGLGAYNEQFF
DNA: TGTGCAAGTCGCTTACCGGGACTAGGGGCTTACAATGAGCAGTTCTTC

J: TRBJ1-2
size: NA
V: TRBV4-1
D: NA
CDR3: CASSSLIRRVHYGYTF
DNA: TGCGCCAGCAGCTCTCTTATACGGAGGGTCCATTATGGCTACACCTTC